This entry concerns a single T cell receptor beta chain. Antigen: not known. Sequenced by immunoSEQ multiplex PCR; TCRdb stores in-frame clones only, minus some. The table shows 100,000 to 150,000 clones, with around 80% occurring only once. Doses given second, at about 4 or about 12 weeks, were pooled. These data come from a study of T cell responses to AZD1222 COVID-19 vaccine. Notes on the study in general: CD4 TCRs associated with vaccination spanned spike, dominating at 160-218 and 743-854.

There are 13 residues in the CDR3. Germline-derived CDR1 and CDR2 are MNHNS and SASEGT. The V end was cut by 3 bases, the J end by 4 bases, with 10 bases between. This specimen consisted of peripheral blood, obtained 28 days after the second AZD1222 dose. The chain is built from TRBV6-1 and TRBJ2-7; D may be TRBD1 or TRBD2 (5 bases each). The source is an adult who received the AZD1222 COVID-19 vaccine. The CDR3: CASSDLGVYEQYF. Written as DNA, the CDR3 is TGTGCCAGCAGTGATCTGGGGGTGTACGAGCAGTACTTC.